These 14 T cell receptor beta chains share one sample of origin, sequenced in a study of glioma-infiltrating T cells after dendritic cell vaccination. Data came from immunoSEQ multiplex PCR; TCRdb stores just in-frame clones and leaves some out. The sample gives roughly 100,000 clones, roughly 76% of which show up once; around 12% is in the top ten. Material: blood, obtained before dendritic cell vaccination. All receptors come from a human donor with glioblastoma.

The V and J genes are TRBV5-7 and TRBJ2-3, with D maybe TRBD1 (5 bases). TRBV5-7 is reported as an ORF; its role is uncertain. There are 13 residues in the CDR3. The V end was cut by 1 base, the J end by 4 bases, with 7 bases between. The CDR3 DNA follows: TGTGCCAGCAGCTTGAGGGGATCAGATACGCAGTATTTT. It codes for CASSLRGSDTQYF.

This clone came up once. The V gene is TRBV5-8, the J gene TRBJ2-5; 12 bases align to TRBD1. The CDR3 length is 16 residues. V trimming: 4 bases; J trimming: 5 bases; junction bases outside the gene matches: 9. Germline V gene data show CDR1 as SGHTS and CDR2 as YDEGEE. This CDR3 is CASSTGTGGAPETQYF. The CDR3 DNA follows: TGTGCCAGCAGCACCGGGACAGGGGGCGCGCCGGAGACCCAGTACTTC.

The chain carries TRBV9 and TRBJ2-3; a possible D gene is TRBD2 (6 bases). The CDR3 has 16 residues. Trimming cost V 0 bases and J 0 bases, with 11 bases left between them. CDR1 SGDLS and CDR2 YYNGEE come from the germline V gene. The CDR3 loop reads CASSVAGTPSTDTQYF. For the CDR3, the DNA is TGTGCCAGCAGCGTAGCCGGGACTCCGAGCACAGATACGCAGTATTTT.

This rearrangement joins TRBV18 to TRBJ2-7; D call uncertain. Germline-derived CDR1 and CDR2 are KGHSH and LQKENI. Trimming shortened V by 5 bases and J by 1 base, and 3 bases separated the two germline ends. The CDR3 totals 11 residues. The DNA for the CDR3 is TGTGCCAGCTCAACATCCTACGAGCAGTACTTC. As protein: CASSTSYEQYF.

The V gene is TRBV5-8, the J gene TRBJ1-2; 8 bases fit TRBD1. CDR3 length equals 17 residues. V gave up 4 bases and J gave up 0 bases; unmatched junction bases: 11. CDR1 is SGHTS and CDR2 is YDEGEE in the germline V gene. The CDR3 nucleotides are TGTGCCAGCAGCCTGACGTGGACAGGGAGTACTAACTATGGCTACACCTTC. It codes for CASSLTWTGSTNYGYTF. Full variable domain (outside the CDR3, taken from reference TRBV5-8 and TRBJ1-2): EAGVTQSPTHLIKTRGQQATLRCSPISGHTSVYWYQQALGLGLQFLLWYDEGEERNRGNFPPRFSGRQFPNYSSELNVNALELEDSALYLCASSLTWTGSTNYGYTFGSGTRLTVV.

The CDR3 coding sequence is TGTGCCAGCAGCTCAGCCCTGACAGGAAACTATGGCTACACCTTC. It codes for CASSSALTGNYGYTF. The chain joins TRBV7-9 to TRBJ1-2; D perhaps matches TRBD1 (6 bases). CDR3 size: 15 residues. Germline V gives CDR1 SEHNR, CDR2 FQNEAQ (reference sequence). The V end was cut by 4 bases, the J end by 2 bases, with 14 bases between. The full variable domain, completed using reference TRBV7-9 and TRBJ1-2, is DTGVSQNPRHKITKRGQNVTFRCDPISEHNRLYWYRQTLGQGPEFLTYFQNEAQLEKSRLLSDRFSAERPKGSFSTLEIQRTEQGDSAMYLCASSSALTGNYGYTFGSGTRLTVV.

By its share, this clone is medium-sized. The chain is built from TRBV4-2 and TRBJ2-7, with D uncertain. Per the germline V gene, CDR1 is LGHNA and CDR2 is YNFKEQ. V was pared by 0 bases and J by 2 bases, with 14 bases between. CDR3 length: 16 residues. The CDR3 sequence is CASSQERSGSAYEQYF. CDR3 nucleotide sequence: TGTGCCAGCAGCCAAGAAAGGAGTGGCAGTGCCTACGAGCAGTACTTC.

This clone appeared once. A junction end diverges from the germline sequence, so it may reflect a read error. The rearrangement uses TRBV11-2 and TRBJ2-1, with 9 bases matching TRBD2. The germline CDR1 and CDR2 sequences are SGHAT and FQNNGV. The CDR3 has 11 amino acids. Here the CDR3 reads CASSSTSGLLF. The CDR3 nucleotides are TGTGCCAGCAGCTCTACTAGCGGGTTACTCTTC.

CDR3 nucleotides: TGTGCCAGCAGCTTGGCGGGGGGGCGTACAGATACGCAGTATTTT. Encoded protein: CASSLAGGRTDTQYF. V is TRBV7-2 and J is TRBJ2-3; 9 nucleotides match TRBD2. The CDR3 contains 15 residues. V gave up 3 bases and J gave up 3 bases; unmatched junction bases: 4. Germline assignment: CDR1 SGHTA and CDR2 FQGNSA.

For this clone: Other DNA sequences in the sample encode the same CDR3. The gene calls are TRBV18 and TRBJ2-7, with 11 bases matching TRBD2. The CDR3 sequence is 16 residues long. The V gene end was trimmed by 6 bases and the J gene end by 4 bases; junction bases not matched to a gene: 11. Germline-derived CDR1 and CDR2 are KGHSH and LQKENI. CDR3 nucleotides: TGTGCCAGCTCCCCTACCCTTAGCGGGGGGGGGTACGAGCAGTACTTC. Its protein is CASSPTLSGGGYEQYF. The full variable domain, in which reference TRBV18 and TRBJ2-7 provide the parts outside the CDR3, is NAGVMQNPRHLVRRRGQEARLRCSPMKGHSHVYWYRQLPEEGLKFMVYLQKENIIDESGMPKERFSAEFPKEGPSILRIQQVVRGDSAAYFCASSPTLSGGGYEQYFGPGTRLTVT.

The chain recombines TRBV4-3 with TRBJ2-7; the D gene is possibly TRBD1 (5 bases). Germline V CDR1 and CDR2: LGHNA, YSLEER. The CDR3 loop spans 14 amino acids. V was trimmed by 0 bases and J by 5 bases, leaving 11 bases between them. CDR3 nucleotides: TGCGCCAGCAGCCAAGACAGGGAATGGCACGAGCAGTACTTC. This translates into CASSQDREWHEQYF.

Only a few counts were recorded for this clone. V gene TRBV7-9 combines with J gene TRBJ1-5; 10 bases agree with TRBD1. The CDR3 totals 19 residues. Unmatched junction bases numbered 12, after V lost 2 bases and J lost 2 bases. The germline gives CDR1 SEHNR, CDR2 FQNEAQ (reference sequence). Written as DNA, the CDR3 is TGTGCCAGCAGCTTATGGACAGGGGGAAGGCTGGCAGGCAATCAGCCCCAGCATTTT. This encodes CASSLWTGGRLAGNQPQHF.

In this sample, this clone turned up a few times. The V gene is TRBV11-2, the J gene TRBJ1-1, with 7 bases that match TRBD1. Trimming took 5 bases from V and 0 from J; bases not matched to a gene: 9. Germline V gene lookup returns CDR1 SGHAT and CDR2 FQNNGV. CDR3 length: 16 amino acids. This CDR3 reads CASSGNRGSVNTEAFF. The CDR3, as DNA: TGTGCCAGCAGCGGCAACAGGGGATCGGTGAACACTGAAGCTTTCTTT.

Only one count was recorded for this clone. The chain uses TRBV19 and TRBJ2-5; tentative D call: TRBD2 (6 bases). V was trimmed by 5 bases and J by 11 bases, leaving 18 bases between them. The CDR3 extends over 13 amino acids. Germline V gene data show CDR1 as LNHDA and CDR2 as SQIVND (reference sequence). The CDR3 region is CASSRDSSREQYF. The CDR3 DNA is TGTGCCAGTAGTCGGGACTCGTCTCGAGAGCAGTACTTC.